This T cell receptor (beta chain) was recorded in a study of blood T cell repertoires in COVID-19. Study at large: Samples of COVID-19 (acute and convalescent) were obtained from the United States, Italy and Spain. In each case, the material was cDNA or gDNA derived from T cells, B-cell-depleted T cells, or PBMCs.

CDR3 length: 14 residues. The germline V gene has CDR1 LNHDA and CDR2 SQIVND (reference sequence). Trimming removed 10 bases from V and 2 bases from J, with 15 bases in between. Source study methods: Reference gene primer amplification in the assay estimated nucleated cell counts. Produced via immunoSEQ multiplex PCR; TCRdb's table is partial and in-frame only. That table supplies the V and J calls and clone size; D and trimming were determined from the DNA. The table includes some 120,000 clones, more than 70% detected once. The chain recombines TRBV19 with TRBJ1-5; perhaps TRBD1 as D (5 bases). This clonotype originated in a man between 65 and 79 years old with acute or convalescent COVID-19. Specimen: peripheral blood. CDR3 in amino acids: CATRQKGGNQPQHF. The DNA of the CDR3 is TGTGCCACCAGACAGAAGGGCGGCAATCAGCCCCAGCATTTT.